This is a list of T cell receptor beta chains from one sample in a study of PD-1 blockade in mismatch repair-deficient tumors. Generated by immunoSEQ multiplex PCR, the TCRdb table keeps only in-frame clones and is missing some. This sample has around 110,000 clones; about 83% occur once, and the top ten carry approximately 4.7%. The sample in question was peripheral blood, obtained approximately 60 weeks after starting pembrolizumab. Receptors originate from an adult with mismatch repair-deficient cancer. CDR3s include the opening cysteine and the closing phenylalanine or tryptophan. A D gene is named only where the DNA matches it firmly. Size is stated for part of the rows, as once, few or many counts, or as a class when the clone is expanded.

>18|-|TRBV7-9|TRBJ1-5|medium-sized
CASSPQTRQLYSNQPQHF
TGTGCCAGCAGCCCGCAAACCCGCCAGCTCTATAGCAATCAGCCCCAGCATTTT
>12|-|TRBV12-5|TRBJ1-5|-
CASGLGGQPQHF
TGTGCTAGTGGTTTGGGCGGTCAGCCCCAGCATTTT
>10|-|TRBV5-1|TRBJ1-5|once
CASWNQPQHF
TGCGCCAGCTGGAATCAGCCCCAGCATTTT
>13|TRBD1|TRBV5-1|TRBJ2-1|once
CASRPTGVWEQFF
TGCGCCAGCAGACCTACAGGGGTATGGGAGCAGTTCTTC
>17|-|TRBV4-2|TRBJ1-3|-
CASSQSQPGSSGNTIYF
TGTGCCAGCAGCCAAAGCCAGCCAGGGAGCTCTGGAAACACCATATATTTT
>18|TRBD2|TRBV5-1|TRBJ2-1|once
CASSSRLSGSVSYNEQFF
TGCGCCAGCAGCTCGCGCCTAAGCGGGAGTGTTTCCTACAATGAGCAGTTCTTC
>15|TRBD2|TRBV7-2|TRBJ2-5|-
CASRPGLAEQETQYF
TGTGCCAGCAGGCCGGGACTAGCGGAACAAGAGACCCAGTACTTC
>16|TRBD2|TRBV27|TRBJ2-3|-
CASSFSPGLERDTQYF
TGTGCCAGCAGTTTTAGCCCGGGACTAGAACGGGATACGCAGTATTTT
>14|TRBD2|TRBV7-2|TRBJ2-7|-
CASSLLGLAEEQYF
TGTGCCAGCAGCTTACTTGGGCTAGCGGAGGAGCAGTACTTC
>14|-|TRBV5-1|TRBJ1-1|-
CASSLDLVNTEAFF
TGCGCCAGCAGCTTGGACCTGGTGAACACTGAAGCTTTCTTT
>15|TRBD1|TRBV7-8|TRBJ1-1|-
CASSPLVQGDTEAFF
TGTGCCAGCAGCCCACTCGTTCAGGGGGACACTGAAGCTTTCTTT
>15|-|TRBV5-6|TRBJ2-7|-
CASSLWGGSAYEQYF
TGTGCCAGCAGCTTGTGGGGCGGTAGCGCTTACGAGCAGTACTTC
>14|-|TRBV27|TRBJ2-7|-
CASSLRDTAYEQYF
TGTGCCAGCAGTTTGCGGGACACGGCCTACGAGCAGTACTTC
>11|-|TRBV7-6|TRBJ2-1|once
CASTATGEQFF
TGTGCCAGCACCGCGACCGGTGAGCAGTTCTTC
>12|-|TRBV2|TRBJ2-7|-
CASSGISYEQYF
TGTGCCAGCAGTGGAATCTCCTACGAGCAGTACTTC
>15|TRBD1|TRBV5-4|TRBJ2-5|-
CASRPDRGRVETQYF
TGTGCCAGCAGACCAGACAGGGGGAGGGTAGAGACCCAGTACTTC
>14|TRBD2|TRBV29-1|TRBJ2-5|-
CSVAAGTVVETQYF
TGCAGCGTTGCAGCGGGGACGGTCGTCGAGACCCAGTACTTC
>13|TRBD1|TRBV19|TRBJ2-7|few
CASSGQGSYEQYF
TGTGCCAGTAGTGGACAGGGGAGCTACGAGCAGTACTTC
>17|TRBD2|TRBV5-5|TRBJ2-7|-
CASSQEPLAEVAYEQYF
TGCGCCAGCAGCCAGGAACCCCTAGCGGAGGTGGCCTACGAGCAGTACTTC
>16|-|TRBV2|TRBJ1-5|-
CASSGPGLGGNQPQHF
TGTGCCAGCAGTGGACCTGGGTTAGGTGGCAATCAGCCCCAGCATTTT
>14|TRBD1|TRBV27|TRBJ2-7|-
CASSFQDRGLKQYF
TGTGCCAGCAGTTTTCAGGACAGGGGGTTGAAGCAGTACTTC
>15|TRBD2|TRBV11-2|TRBJ2-3|-
CASSFAGGPTDTQYF
TGTGCCAGCAGCTTTGCGGGAGGGCCGACGGATACGCAGTATTTT
>13|TRBD1|TRBV29-1|TRBJ1-5|few
CSVGDRGYQPQHF
TGCAGCGTTGGGGACAGGGGATATCAGCCCCAGCATTTT
>14|TRBD2|TRBV9|TRBJ2-7|few
CASSAGLAGGRLYF
TGTGCCAGCAGCGCGGGACTAGCGGGAGGGCGGCTGTACTTC
>13|-|TRBV6-1|TRBJ2-7|-
CATFPRVAYEQYF
TGTGCCACCTTCCCCAGGGTGGCCTACGAGCAGTACTTC
>14|-|TRBV19|TRBJ1-3|-
CASTREATGNTIYF
TGTGCCAGTACCAGGGAGGCGACTGGAAACACCATATATTTT
>16|-|TRBV7-2|TRBJ2-1|-
CASSLAVGTTYNEQFF
TGTGCCAGCAGCTTAGCGGTCGGGACAACCTACAATGAGCAGTTCTTC
>15|-|TRBV7-6|TRBJ1-1|-
CASSPRQSMNTEAFF
TGTGCCAGCAGCCCACGACAGTCCATGAACACTGAAGCTTTCTTT
>13|TRBD1|TRBV19|TRBJ2-7|few
CASSSGTVYEQYF
TGTGCCAGTAGCTCCGGGACAGTCTACGAGCAGTACTTC